These 12 T cell receptor beta chains were sequenced from one sample in a study of blood T cell repertoires in COVID-19. Clones were sequenced by immunoSEQ multiplex PCR, and TCRdb holds only the in-frame ones, with some missing. The sample lists about 170,000 clones; more than 70% were seen once. Specimen: peripheral blood. The receptor source for this set is a woman in her 70s who had recovered from COVID-19.

The chain has TRBV19 and TRBJ1-2; D is possibly TRBD1 (6 bases). The V and J ends lost 6 bases and 4 bases respectively, with 15 bases between them. CDR3 length equals 14 residues. Germline V lookup: CDR1 LNHDA, CDR2 SQIVND (reference sequence). CDR3: CASSPGTRLYGYTF. In DNA form, the CDR3 reads TGTGCCAGTAGCCCCGGGACAAGACTCTATGGCTACACCTTC. Looking up the rest from reference TRBV19 and TRBJ1-2 gives the full variable domain: DGGITQSPKYLFRKEGQNVTLSCEQNLNHDAMYWYRQDPGQGLRLIYYSQIVNDFQKGDIAEGYSVSREKKESFPLTVTSAQKNPTAFYLCASSPGTRLYGYTFGSGTRLTVV.

The chain recombines TRBV4-3 with TRBJ1-2; maybe TRBD1 (5 bases). From germline, CDR1 is LGHNA and CDR2 YSLEER. The CDR3 runs 16 residues. V lost 0 bases and J lost 4, with 15 bases in between. The CDR3 DNA follows: TGCGCCAGCAGCCAAGATGCCACCGCCCAGGGCTATGGCTACACCTTC. It codes for CASSQDATAQGYGYTF.

The rearrangement joins TRBV4-3 to TRBJ2-1, with D possibly TRBD2 on 7 matching bases. This CDR3 spans 15 amino acids. Between the trimmed V and J ends, which lost 0 bases and 11 bases, there was a span of 17 bases. Germline values: CDR1 LGHNA, CDR2 YSLEER. The CDR3 region is CASSQEAWGGAKQFF. The CDR3 DNA reads TGCGCCAGCAGCCAAGAAGCCTGGGGGGGGGCTAAGCAGTTCTTC.

This rearrangement joins TRBV20-1 to TRBJ1-1; no clear D gene. CDR1 is DFQATT, CDR2 SNEGSKA, per germline (reference sequence). Trimming removed 5 bases at V and 5 bases at J, with 9 bases between. This CDR3 has 11 amino acids. The CDR3 loop is CSAGTGTEAFF. CDR3 nucleotide sequence: TGCAGTGCTGGCACGGGGACTGAAGCTTTCTTT.

This clone was observed once. The gene calls are TRBV11-2 and TRBJ1-6; 7 bases align to TRBD1. There are 15 residues in the CDR3. The V gene's germline CDR1 is SGHAT and CDR2 FQNNGV. V gave up 4 bases and J gave up 6 bases; unmatched junction bases: 6. The CDR3 loop reads CASSYRQGSNSPLHF. The CDR3 bases are TGTGCCAGCAGCTACCGACAGGGCTCTAATTCACCCCTCCACTTT.

The V and J genes are TRBV4-1 and TRBJ1-2; 9 bases are a match to TRBD1. The germline CDR1 and CDR2 sequences are MGHRA and YSYEKL. V shed 4 bases, J shed 3 bases, and the junction held 3 bases outside the gene matches. The CDR3 is made up of 14 amino acids. The CDR3 coding sequence is TGCGCCAGCAGCCGGACAGGGGTTGACTATGGCTACACCTTC. Its translation: CASSRTGVDYGYTF.

The chain links TRBV7-9 to TRBJ2-1; D ambiguous. The CDR3 is 13 residues long. The germline CDR1 and CDR2 sequences are SEHNR and FQNEAQ (reference sequence). V lost 1 base to trimming and J lost 7 bases, with 8 bases between them. The CDR3 nucleotides read TGTGCCAGCAGCTTAGGGGCAGGTAATGAGCAGTTCTTC. Translated: CASSLGAGNEQFF.

This rearrangement joins TRBV7-2 to TRBJ1-2; TRBD1 matches at 10 bases. Germline V lookup: CDR1 SGHTA, CDR2 FQGNSA. V trimming: 4 bases; J trimming: 3 bases; junction bases outside the gene matches: 5. The CDR3 runs 15 residues. The CDR3 loop is CASSYPGTGDYGYTF. CDR3 nucleotide sequence: TGTGCCAGCAGCTACCCCGGGACAGGGGACTATGGCTACACCTTC. Based on the CDR3 plus reference TRBV7-2 and TRBJ1-2, the full variable domain is GAGVSQSPSNKVTEKGKDVELRCDPISGHTALYWYRQSLGQGLEFLIYFQGNSAPDKSGLPSDRFSAERTGGSVSTLTIQRTQQEDSAVYLCASSYPGTGDYGYTFGSGTRLTVV.

J is TRBJ2-1 and V is TRBV10-3, with a weak D call TRBD1 (5 bases). With 0 bases removed from V and 3 bases from J, the gap between germline ends came to 12 bases. The CDR3 totals 16 residues. CDR1 is ENHRY and CDR2 is SYGVKD in the germline V gene. This chain's CDR3 is CAISESGQGGYNEQFF. DNA of the CDR3: TGTGCCATCAGTGAGTCGGGGCAGGGCGGCTACAATGAGCAGTTCTTC.

This chain connects TRBV7-6 to TRBJ2-3; 8 bases fit TRBD1. J lost 5 bases, V lost 5 bases, and 15 bases had no gene match. The length of the CDR3 is 17 residues. Looked up from germline, CDR1 is SGHVS and CDR2 is FNYEAQ. The CDR3 spells CASSPRGRGRRGDTQYF. The CDR3 nucleotides are TGTGCCAGCAGCCCGCGAGGCAGGGGGCGGCGTGGAGATACGCAGTATTTT.

This clone has just one count. The rearrangement joins TRBV10-1 to TRBJ2-1, with TRBD1 matching 8 bases. CDR3 length: 15 amino acids. The germline gives CDR1 WNHNN, CDR2 SYGVQD (reference sequence). V shed 6 bases, J shed 3 bases, and the junction held 7 bases outside the gene matches. As DNA, the CDR3 is TGCGCCAGCAGCGCCGACAGGGGACTCTACAATGAGCAGTTCTTC. Protein sequence: CASSADRGLYNEQFF.

The chain links TRBV6-1 to TRBJ1-4; maybe TRBD1 (5 bases). In germline, CDR1 is MNHNS, CDR2 SASEGT. V dropped 3 bases and J dropped 7 bases, with 9 bases sitting between them. CDR3 length: 13 residues. The CDR3 DNA reads as TGTGCCAGCAGTGAGGAAAGGGGTGAAAAACTGTTTTTT. This gives the protein CASSEERGEKLFF.